This entry concerns a single T cell receptor beta chain. Its target is unknown. Some clones are missing from TCRdb's copy, which holds only in-frame ones; the method was immunoSEQ multiplex PCR. The sample lists 100,000 to 150,000 clones, roughly nine tenths seen once, with around 1.8% in the top ten. These data are taken from a study of T cell responses to AZD1222 COVID-19 vaccine. Findings of the study overall: Baseline serology detected seropositivity in only five or six AZD1222 recipients. Scientists sampled the repertoires only once the peak T cell response had passed.

The material sequenced was peripheral blood, taken on day 0 of AZD1222 vaccination. This receptor was obtained from an adult in good health.

DNA of the CDR3: TGTGCTTACCAGGGTATCATCACAGATACGCAGTATTTT. It encodes CAYQGIITDTQYF. This rearrangement joins TRBV30 to TRBJ2-3, with TRBD1 as a possible D gene (5 bases). The CDR3 spans 13 residues. Germline CDR1 GTSNPN, CDR2 SVGIG (reference sequence).